The following is a TCR beta chain sequence with its context. The entry originates in a study of blood T cells in healthy people across ages. Approximately 9.4 milliliters was the volume of peripheral blood drawn from each donor. Isolation recovered at least 6 million PBMCs from every sample. Then a second PCR, running roughly 7 to 11 cycles, was carried out with a sample-barcoded 5' primer and a J-beta primer mix. MiXCR, applied by TCRdb to the 5' RACE reads, yields one record per CDR3 protein. The sample shows hundreds of thousands of distinct CDR3 sequences, roughly 24% of them seen only once. The data also belong to a second study, concerning T cells of mothers and their children. That work states: A few healthy Caucasian mothers and their six children donated.

This TCR came from a boy between 5 and 17 years old in good health. Input material: blood.

The CDR3 sequence is CASSQGRGGTEAFF. CDR3 DNA sequence: TGTGCCAGCAGCCAAGGTCGAGGGGGCACTGAAGCTTTCTTT. The rearrangement links TRBV3-1 to TRBJ1-1; possible D gene TRBD1, 6 bases. CDR1 is LGHDT and CDR2 is YNNKEL in the germline V gene (reference sequence). The CDR3 is made up of 14 amino acids. Trimming stripped 1 base from V and 4 bases from J, with 10 bases between.